The 3 T cell receptor beta chains in this list originate from one sample, sequenced in a study of shared clonotypes between healthy human individuals. The assay was immunoSEQ multiplex PCR, and TCRdb's table has in-frame clones only and misses some. The data show about 1.1 million clones, with around 78% seen just once and roughly 0.57% held by the top ten. Sequencing used memory CD4+ T cells from PBMCs. The sample's subset: CD45RA-negative fraction. These receptors were taken from a man aged 18 to 30 in good health. Some clones in this sample may be carry-over from other donors' samples.

This clone was picked up a small number of times. For the CDR3, the DNA is TGTGCCAGCAGCTTAGCTAGCGGGACGTGGAATGAGCAGTTCTTC. Translating it yields CASSLASGTWNEQFF. This chain uses TRBV7-6 with TRBJ2-1, with 8 bases fitting TRBD2. This CDR3 has 15 amino acids. In germline, CDR1 is SGHVS, CDR2 FNYEAQ. V shed 0 bases and J 7 bases; nucleotides not matched to a gene: 5. The variable domain in full, with the rest retrieved from reference TRBV7-6 and TRBJ2-1, is GAGVSQSPRYKVTKRGQDVALRCDPISGHVSLYWYRQALGQGPEFLTYFNYEAQQDKSGLPNDRFSAERPEGSISTLTIQRTEQRDSAMYRCASSLASGTWNEQFFGPGTRLTVL.

Comments on this clone: This may arise from a read error, as a much more abundant clone is one base away. Other DNA sequences of this sample code for an identical CDR3. V and J are TRBV28 and TRBJ1-5; D is possibly TRBD1 (5 bases). The V gene lost 6 bases and the J gene lost 2 bases, with 11 bases spanning the gap. The germline gives CDR1 MDHEN, CDR2 SYDVKM. This CDR3 spans 14 amino acids. The CDR3 DNA sequence: TGTGCCAGCAGCCCCGGGGGTGGCAATCAGCCCCAGCATTTT. Its translation is CASSPGGGNQPQHF.

DNA for the CDR3: TGTGCCAGCAGCTCCTCGACAGGGGTCTACGAGCAGTACTTC. This sequence encodes CASSSSTGVYEQYF. The chain couples TRBV7-2 to TRBJ2-7; 8 bases align to TRBD1. V gave up 4 bases and J gave up 3 bases; unmatched junction bases: 5. There are 14 residues in the CDR3. Germline CDR1 is SGHTA and CDR2 is FQGNSA.